What follows describes a single T cell receptor beta chain. This sample was included in a study of blood T cell repertoires in COVID-19. Study-level information: Donors in the United States, Italy and Spain gave samples during acute or convalescent COVID-19. PBMCs, B-cell-depleted T cells, or T cells were the source of the cDNA or gDNA that made up the material.

From germline, CDR1 is MNHEY and CDR2 SMNVEV (reference sequence). V lost 0 bases and J lost 2, with 7 bases in between. The CDR3 loop spans 14 amino acids. Source study methods: Amplification of reference gene primers provided the estimated nucleated cell counts. TCRdb keeps only in-frame clones here, not all; method: immunoSEQ multiplex PCR. From that table come the V and J calls and clone size; the DNA was used to work out D and trimming. The repertoire holds tens of thousands of clones, with roughly 90% as singletons. The receptor's source is a man between 50 and 59 years old with acute or convalescent COVID-19. Sequencing was performed on peripheral blood. The chain joins TRBV27 to TRBJ1-2, with TRBD1 as a possible D gene (5 bases). Here the CDR3 DNA reads TGTGCCAGCAGTTTATCGGGGCGGAACTATGGCTACACCTTC. Translating gives CASSLSGRNYGYTF.